The 27 T cell receptor beta chains reported below all come from one sample, sequenced in a study of monozygotic twins with inflammatory bowel disease. TCRdb re-called the 5' RACE reads and catalogs CDR3 proteins one per entry, DNA excluded. The specimen's table records about 380,000 distinct CDR3 sequences. Sequences were obtained from blood. These receptor sequences come from a human donor with ulcerative colitis or Crohn's disease, or a healthy co-twin of an affected twin (not recorded which).

This rearrangement joins TRBV6-2 or TRBV6-3 to TRBJ2-4. The CDR3 is made up of 13 amino acids. Germline values: CDR1 MNHEY, CDR2 SVGEGT. CDR3 residues: CASLQTDSGIQYF.

This sequence joins TRBV5-5 and TRBJ1-1; TCRdb names TRBD1, which stays unverified in the absence of DNA. The CDR3 has 12 amino acids. Germline V CDR1 and CDR2: SGHKS, YYEKEE (reference sequence). This CDR3 is CASSLGPPGAFF.

The chain combines TRBV20-1 with TRBJ2-3; as DNA is missing, the TRBD1 call by TCRdb cannot be tested. The CDR3 consists of 16 residues. CDR1 and CDR2 (germline): DFQATT, SNEGSKA (reference sequence). CDR3 sequence reads: CSAKRQGVVSTDTQYF.

This sequence joins TRBV12-3 or TRBV12-4 and TRBJ1-2; TCRdb's assignment of TRBD1 cannot be checked, as there is no DNA. The CDR3 contains 14 residues. The CDR3 protein is CASSPPPDTGGYTF.

The chain carries TRBV6-2 or TRBV6-3 and TRBJ2-1; TCRdb designates TRBD2, a call that cannot be tested without DNA. The CDR3 sequence is 14 residues long. The germline gives CDR1 MNHEY, CDR2 SVGEGT. This CDR3 is CASRELATYNEQFF.

The CDR3 here is CASSPHRGWTGELFF. The chain joins TRBV11-3 to TRBJ2-2; TCRdb indicates TRBD1, and absent DNA this call remains unverified. CDR1 SGHNT and CDR2 YENEEA come from the germline V gene. The CDR3 runs 15 residues.

This sequence joins TRBV10-3 and TRBJ2-3; TCRdb designates TRBD2, a call that cannot be tested without DNA. The germline CDR1 and CDR2 sequences are ENHRY and SYGVKD. The CDR3 sequence is 16 residues long. The CDR3 protein is CAISDPGLVGPDTQYF.

The genes are TRBV20-1 and TRBJ1-2; TCRdb reports TRBD1, a call that lacks DNA to check it against. Germline CDR1 and CDR2: DFQATT and SNEGSKA (reference sequence). This CDR3 has 14 amino acids. This CDR3 reads CSAIGTGSNYGYTF.

The V and J genes are TRBV5-1 and TRBJ2-7. This CDR3 is built from 15 residues. Germline CDR1 is SGHRS and CDR2 is YFSETQ. The CDR3: CASSLLEEYPYEQYF.

The genes are TRBV7-2 and TRBJ2-7; TCRdb lists TRBD1, though no DNA is available to test this call. Germline CDR1 and CDR2: SGHTA and FQGNSA. The CDR3 totals 15 residues. CDR3 sequence reads: CASSSVRGPSYEQYF.

V and J are TRBV12-3 or TRBV12-4 and TRBJ1-5; there is no DNA to check the TCRdb D call of TRBD1. This CDR3 has 15 amino acids. CDR3 loop: CASRETGVGNQPQHF.

CDR3 loop: CASSLNPSYNEQFF. This sequence joins TRBV19 and TRBJ2-1. The CDR3 consists of 14 residues. Germline CDR1 is LNHDA and CDR2 is SQIVND (reference sequence).

The V call is TRBV20-1, the J call TRBJ1-4; the D call from TCRdb, TRBD1, cannot be confirmed without DNA. The CDR3 runs 15 residues. Germline values: CDR1 DFQATT, CDR2 SNEGSKA (reference sequence). This chain's CDR3 is CSARDRQGWHEKLFF.

The V call is TRBV5-1, the J call TRBJ2-3. This CDR3 region has 13 residues. The germline CDR1 and CDR2 sequences are SGHRS and YFSETQ. Here the CDR3 reads CASSYEGTDTQYF.

V usage is TRBV28 and J usage is TRBJ2-4; TCRdb indicates TRBD2, and absent DNA this call remains unverified. CDR1 is MDHEN, CDR2 SYDVKM, per germline. The CDR3 totals 13 residues. The CDR3 is CASGGGGINIQYF. Full variable domain (remainder filled in from reference TRBV28 and TRBJ2-4): DVKVTQSSRYLVKRTGEKVFLECVQDMDHENMFWYRQDPGLGLRLIYFSYDVKMKEKGDIPEGYSVSREKKERFSLILESASTNQTSMYLCASGGGGINIQYFGAGTRLSVL.

V gene TRBV11-2 combines with J gene TRBJ2-7; TCRdb names TRBD1, which stays unverified in the absence of DNA. The germline V gene has CDR1 SGHAT and CDR2 FQNNGV. The CDR3 runs to 15 residues. CDR3 loop: CASSTGTGGRYEQYF.

V is TRBV6-5 and J is TRBJ2-3. Germline-derived CDR1 and CDR2 are MNHEY and SVGAGI. The CDR3 runs to 12 residues. CDR3 amino acids: CASSSVGDTQYF.

V gene TRBV20-1 combines with J gene TRBJ2-5; TCRdb outputs TRBD1, but without DNA this stays unchecked. The CDR3 consists of 13 residues. Per germline, CDR1 DFQATT and CDR2 SNEGSKA (reference sequence). The CDR3 loop reads CSAWTGGQETQYF.

This chain joins TRBV7-2 and TRBJ1-1. The CDR3 is 17 residues long. Germline V gene lookup returns CDR1 SGHTA and CDR2 FQGNSA. The CDR3 spells CASSSGGSGGMGTEAFF.

V usage is TRBV15 and J usage is TRBJ1-1; the D gene TCRdb calls, TRBD1, cannot be checked with no DNA. The CDR3 contains 14 residues. Germline values: CDR1 LNHNV, CDR2 YYDKDF (reference sequence). The CDR3 spells CATSREPGAAEAFF.

This sequence joins TRBV2 and TRBJ1-1. Germline-derived CDR1 and CDR2 are SNHLY and FYNNEI. The CDR3 extends over 15 amino acids. The CDR3 is CASRVGGGLGTEAFF.

The chain is built from TRBV7-2 and TRBJ1-1; TCRdb calls TRBD1, which cannot be checked without DNA. Germline V gene data show CDR1 as SGHTA and CDR2 as FQGNSA. The CDR3 length is 13 residues. This CDR3 reads CASSIRGGDEAFF. Together with reference TRBV7-2 and TRBJ1-1, the CDR3 gives the full variable domain: GAGVSQSPSNKVTEKGKDVELRCDPISGHTALYWYRQSLGQGLEFLIYFQGNSAPDKSGLPSDRFSAERTGGSVSTLTIQRTQQEDSAVYLCASSIRGGDEAFFGQGTRLTVV.

The chain has TRBV5-1 and TRBJ2-3. Germline CDR1 SGHRS, CDR2 YFSETQ. The length of the CDR3 is 15 residues. The CDR3 sequence: CASSLALLFTDTQYF.

This chain joins TRBV5-1 and TRBJ2-3; without DNA, the TCRdb call of TRBD2 cannot be checked. The CDR3 runs 15 residues. Germline V gene data show CDR1 as SGHRS and CDR2 as YFSETQ. The CDR3 loop is CASSLTSGYTDTQYF.

The rearrangement links TRBV4-3 to TRBJ1-5; TCRdb's D call of TRBD1 is untestable without DNA. CDR3 size: 14 residues. Germline lookup yields CDR1 LGHNA and CDR2 YSLEER. The CDR3: CASSPTGFGQPQHF.

The rearrangement links TRBV6-5 to TRBJ2-7; lacking DNA, the TRBD1 call made by TCRdb goes unchecked. CDR1 and CDR2 from the germline V gene are MNHEY and SVGAGI. The CDR3 totals 16 residues. CDR3 loop: CASSYSKGGGAYEQYF.

This CDR3 is CASSIPQQETQYF. The genes are TRBV3-1 and TRBJ2-5; TCRdb picks TRBD2, but there is no DNA to check that call. The CDR3 is made up of 13 amino acids. CDR1 is LGHDT, CDR2 YNNKEL, per germline (reference sequence).